This TCR beta chain stems from a study of CD8+ T cells in alopecia areata. At the level of the study: Twice a day, 5 to 10 mg of oral tofacitinib was administered to treated patients.

The study, taken as a whole, reports: It was observed that many expanded lesional clones persisted in scalp and blood during tofacitinib.

The CDR3 sequence is 13 residues long. Per the germline V gene, CDR1 is SGDLS and CDR2 is YYNGEE. The V end was cut by 3 bases, the J end by 9 bases, with 10 bases between. Specified treatment: oral pan-JAK inhibitor, 5-10 mg twice daily. Isolation of CD4+ and CD8+ T cells from PBMCs was achieved by sorting. For this clone: What it binds is not known.

Following RNA extraction, reverse transcription yielded cDNA that acted as the sequencing template. Data came from immunoSEQ multiplex PCR; TCRdb stores just in-frame clones and leaves some out. The data contain around 140,000 clones, nearly 55% of them singletons. This specimen was CD8+ T cells sorted from blood, taken at week 4, from a patient treated with tofacitinib. V and J are TRBV9 and TRBJ1-6; the D is unclear. The receptor comes from a human donor with alopecia areata. The CDR3 spells CASSAGPRSPLHF. CDR3 in DNA: TGTGCCAGCAGCGCCGGGCCGCGTTCACCCCTCCACTTT.